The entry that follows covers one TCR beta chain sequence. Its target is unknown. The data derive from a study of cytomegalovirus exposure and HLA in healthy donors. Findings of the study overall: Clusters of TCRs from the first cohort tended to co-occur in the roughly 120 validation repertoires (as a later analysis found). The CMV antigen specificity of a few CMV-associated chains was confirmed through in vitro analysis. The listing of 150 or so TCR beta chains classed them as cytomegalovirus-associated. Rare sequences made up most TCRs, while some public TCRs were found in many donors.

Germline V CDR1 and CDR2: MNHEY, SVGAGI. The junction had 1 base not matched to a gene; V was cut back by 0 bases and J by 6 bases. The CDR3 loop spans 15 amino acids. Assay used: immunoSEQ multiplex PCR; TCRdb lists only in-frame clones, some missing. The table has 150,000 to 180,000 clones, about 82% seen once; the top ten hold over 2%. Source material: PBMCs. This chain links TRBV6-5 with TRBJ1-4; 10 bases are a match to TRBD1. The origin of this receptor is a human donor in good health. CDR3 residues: CASSYSGTGDEKLFF. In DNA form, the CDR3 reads TGTGCCAGCAGTTACTCAGGGACAGGGGATGAAAAACTGTTTTTT.